The source of this T cell receptor (beta chain) is a study of blood T cell repertoires in COVID-19. Study-level background: T cells, B-cell-depleted T cells, or PBMCs supplied cDNA or gDNA.

In the source study's methods: Nucleated cell number was recorded as an estimate derived from reference gene primer amplification. Sequencing used immunoSEQ multiplex PCR; TCRdb keeps in-frame clones, though not all of them. V and J calls and clone size come straight from that table; D and trimming were deduced from the DNA. The sample holds fewer than 250,000 clones, about 83% seen once. V was pared by 4 bases and J by 5 bases, with 9 bases of the junction left unmatched. CDR3 length: 16 residues. The germline V gene encodes CDR1 LGHDT and CDR2 YNNKEL (reference sequence). V gene TRBV3-1 (or the pseudogene TRBV3-2) combines with J gene TRBJ2-5; TRBD2 agrees at 11 bases. Sample: peripheral blood. This sequence originates from a woman aged 45-65 years with active or convalescent COVID-19. The chain's CDR3 is CASSPYLAGGAETQYF. As DNA, the CDR3 is TGTGCCAGCAGCCCTTACCTAGCGGGGGGAGCCGAGACCCAGTACTTC.